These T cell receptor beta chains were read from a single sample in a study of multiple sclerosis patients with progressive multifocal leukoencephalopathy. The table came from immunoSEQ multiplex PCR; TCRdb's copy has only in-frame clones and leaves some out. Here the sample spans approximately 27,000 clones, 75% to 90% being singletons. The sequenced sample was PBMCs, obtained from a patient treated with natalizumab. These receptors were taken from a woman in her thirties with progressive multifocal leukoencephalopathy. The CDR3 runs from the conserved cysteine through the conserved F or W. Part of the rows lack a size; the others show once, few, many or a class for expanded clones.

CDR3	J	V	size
CASSLADRGRSPLHF	TRBJ1-6	TRBV5-4	.
CSVGRGQPGDGYTF	TRBJ1-2	TRBV29-1	few
CASSPGRAGYTF	TRBJ1-2	TRBV18	.
CASSTQGHNEQFF	TRBJ2-1	TRBV6-4	once
CASSLVPSGVASTDTQYF	TRBJ2-3	TRBV7-2	.
CAISYSEVYNEQFF	TRBJ2-1	TRBV10-3	.
CASSSNTEAFF	TRBJ1-1	TRBV6-5	.
CASSPGTGGAGGYTF	TRBJ1-2	TRBV6-5	.
CASSFGRIEAFF	TRBJ1-1	TRBV13	.
CASSPGPPGADTQYF	TRBJ2-3	TRBV13	.
CASSVGASSGRGKEQFF	TRBJ2-1	TRBV2	.
CASSPRGAGELFF	TRBJ2-2	TRBV2	.
CASSFLGVNNEQFF	TRBJ2-1	TRBV11-3	.
CASSQEGRGRTINQPQHF	TRBJ1-5	TRBV4-2	.
CASSEGGGSYNEQFF	TRBJ2-1	TRBV6-4	.
CASRTTAKRQTQYF	TRBJ2-5	TRBV6-1	.
CASSMTAGGGTDTQYF	TRBJ2-3	TRBV13	few
CASSYAGPTQPQHF	TRBJ1-5	TRBV7-2	.
CASSEFLAGGPGDTQYF	TRBJ2-3	TRBV10-1	.
CATSRDRNTEAFF	TRBJ1-1	TRBV15	.
CASSLKRELNYEQYF	TRBJ2-7	TRBV5-1	.
CASSYRGGMNTEAFF	TRBJ1-1	TRBV6-5	once
CASSLEGYSGANVLTF	TRBJ2-6	TRBV5-1	.
CSVVAGVAQDTQYF	TRBJ2-3	TRBV29-1	.
CASSYSGTAYEQYF	TRBJ2-7	TRBV6-1	once
CASSQDARFGYTF	TRBJ1-2	TRBV14	few
CASSLGGPLNEQFF	TRBJ2-1	TRBV5-8	.
CASSTKGTARQETQYF	TRBJ2-5	TRBV11-2	.
CASSYSRDSNSPLHF	TRBJ1-6	TRBV6-5	.
CASSPRTGGGYTF	TRBJ1-2	TRBV18	.
CASRTFDRGDNEQFF	TRBJ2-1	TRBV6-9	.
CASSRGGNSGNTIYF	TRBJ1-3	TRBV6-4	.
CASSQELGTRGLVQSGANVLTF	TRBJ2-6	TRBV4-2	.
CASSPHRDSVLLRRYGYTF	TRBJ1-2	TRBV28	.
CASKASGNYNEQFF	TRBJ2-1	TRBV2	.
CATSTLSSYNEQFF	TRBJ2-1	TRBV15	.
CASSLLGKEETQYF	TRBJ2-5	TRBV7-9	.
CASSQDRGEGYGYTF	TRBJ1-2	TRBV4-2	once
CASSLDPNYGYTF	TRBJ1-2	TRBV5-4	.
CASSAQGGLSYEQYF	TRBJ2-7	TRBV5-1	.
CASSPGEAPDTQYF	TRBJ2-3	TRBV5-8	.
CASSVVGSGGETQYF	TRBJ2-5	TRBV9	.
CASSQTDNYGYTF	TRBJ1-2	TRBV6-5	.
CASSQDRGTALMNTEAFF	TRBJ1-1	TRBV4-3	.
CASSLDEAQQYF	TRBJ2-7	TRBV5-1	.
CASSPPRGSYEQYF	TRBJ2-7	TRBV7-9	.
CASSLEKQFF	TRBJ2-1	TRBV19	.
CSVNDRVTEAFF	TRBJ1-1	TRBV29-1	.
CASGPSTGINSPLHF	TRBJ1-6	TRBV18	.
CASSSWTREATDTQYF	TRBJ2-3	TRBV6-5	.
CASSVTGTVNTGELFF	TRBJ2-2	TRBV2	.
CASSLDRVNEQFF	TRBJ2-1	TRBV5-8	.
CASSLTPSPYNEQFF	TRBJ2-1	TRBV6-5	.
CASSVAHGPAYEQYF	TRBJ2-7	TRBV9	.
CAWQGGRNTEAFF	TRBJ1-1	TRBV30	.
CASRSWLNTEAFF	TRBJ1-1	TRBV6-1	.
CASSVAKGAYEQYF	TRBJ2-7	TRBV6-1	few
CASSFSTSGRVIGELFF	TRBJ2-2	TRBV7-8	.
CASSLRGGGNNEKLFF	TRBJ1-4	TRBV7-2	.